These T cell receptor beta chains were read from a single sample in a study of T cell changes during pregnancy in multiple sclerosis. Sequencing was performed with immunoSEQ multiplex PCR; in TCRdb, only in-frame clones are kept and a portion is missing. The sample has some 70,000 clones; about 92% are singletons. Here the sequenced sample was CD8+ T cells from peripheral blood mononuclear cells, taken in the third trimester of pregnancy. These receptors were obtained from a female donor in good health, enrolled as a control in a pregnancy study. CDR3s include the opening cysteine and the closing phenylalanine or tryptophan. A D gene is named only where the DNA matches it firmly. Clone size is shown for a subset of rows, as once, few, many or a class of expanded clone.

abundance,v_gene,d_gene,j_gene,CDR3aa,CDR3nt
once,TRBV11-3,TRBD2,TRBJ2-1,CASGPGTSGVYNEQFF,TGTGCCAGCGGACCCGGGACTAGCGGGGTCTACAATGAGCAGTTCTTC
.,TRBV2,.,TRBJ2-1,CASSSRATSSSYNEQFF,TGTGCCAGCAGTTCTCGCGCTACTAGCAGCTCCTACAATGAGCAGTTCTTC
.,TRBV6-4,TRBD1,TRBJ2-3,CASSAGQGATDTQYF,TGTGCCAGCAGTGCGGGACAGGGGGCAACAGATACGCAGTATTTT
.,TRBV4-1,.,TRBJ1-5,CASSQVPPGSQGQPQHF,TGCGCCAGCAGCCAAGTCCCCCCGGGCAGCCAGGGGCAGCCCCAGCATTTT
.,TRBV7-8,.,TRBJ2-7,CASLMTGAYEQYF,TGTGCCAGTCTTATGACAGGAGCCTACGAGCAGTACTTC
.,TRBV11-3,.,TRBJ2-7,CASSPGGYEQYF,TGTGCCAGCAGTCCAGGAGGGTACGAGCAGTACTTC
.,TRBV13,TRBD1,TRBJ1-4,CASSGDRGQEKLFF,TGTGCCAGCAGCGGAGACAGGGGGCAGGAAAAACTGTTTTTT
.,TRBV6-6,.,TRBJ1-1,CASSYSMVPGHTEAFF,TGTGCCAGCAGTTACTCGATGGTCCCAGGGCATACTGAAGCTTTCTTT
once,TRBV11-3,TRBD1,TRBJ1-1,CASSRRDRGTEAFF,TGTGCCAGCAGCCGCCGGGACAGGGGCACTGAAGCTTTCTTT
few,TRBV14,.,TRBJ1-1,CASSLQGDTEAFF,TGTGCCAGCAGCCTACAAGGGGACACTGAAGCTTTCTTT
.,TRBV29-1,TRBD1,TRBJ1-2,CSGDRDPYGYTF,TGCAGCGGCGACAGGGATCCCTATGGCTACACCTTC
.,TRBV23-1,TRBD1,TRBJ2-7,CARAGTDSTTSSYEQYF,TGCGCCAGGGCCGGGACAGACTCCACTACGAGCTCCTACGAGCAGTACTTC
.,TRBV5-6,TRBD1,TRBJ2-1,CASSRDREADEQFF,TGTGCCAGCAGCCGGGACAGGGAGGCGGATGAGCAGTTCTTC
.,TRBV30,TRBD1,TRBJ2-7,CAWSRTGGSSSYEQYF,TGTGCCTGGAGTCGGACAGGGGGCTCTTCCTCCTACGAGCAGTACTTC
few,TRBV27,.,TRBJ2-7,CASSSQVYEQYF,TGTGCCAGCAGCTCCCAGGTCTACGAGCAGTACTTC
.,TRBV7-9,.,TRBJ1-1,CASSLFEGGRNTEAFF,TGTGCCAGCAGCCTCTTTGAGGGGGGGCGGAACACTGAAGCTTTCTTT
.,TRBV6-5,TRBD1,TRBJ1-2,CASSFFGTEVYYGYTF,TGTGCCAGCAGTTTTTTTGGGACAGAAGTTTACTATGGCTACACCTTC
.,TRBV19,.,TRBJ2-3,CASTNLSAYTDTQYF,TGTGCCAGTACCAATCTGTCAGCGTACACAGATACGCAGTATTTT
medium-sized,TRBV9,TRBD1,TRBJ1-1,CASSFQTGVDTEAFF,TGTGCCAGCAGCTTCCAGACAGGGGTGGACACTGAAGCTTTCTTT